The source of this T cell receptor (beta chain) is a study of siplizumab effects on memory and regulatory T cells. Study summary: Paired reactions compared siplizumab at 1 ug/mL with no drug, using mixed lymphocyte reactions. General observations from the study: Siplizumab brought about a significant reduction in alloreactive sequences traceable to unstimulated CD4+ memory cells. Proliferating CD4+ or CD8+ clones, roughly 75-96% of them, lacked an assignable naive or memory phenotype.

About this clone itself: The antigen is unknown.

Coculturing was carried out on the mixed lymphocyte reaction cells. It lasted approximately six days and was done at 37°C. Clones were sequenced by immunoSEQ multiplex PCR, and TCRdb holds only the in-frame ones, with some missing. The table shows roughly 11,000 clones, with roughly half occurring only once. Sequenced sample: CFSE-low (dividing) CD8+ T cells sorted from an allogeneic mixed lymphocyte reaction. This TCR was recovered from a human donor in good health; the cells came from an allogeneic mixed lymphocyte reaction. Some clones in this sample may be carry-over from other donors' samples.

The CDR3 bases are TGTGCCAGTAGGGCAGGGAAGGGGCCCTACGAGCAGTACTTC. Translated: CASRAGKGPYEQYF. The V gene is TRBV19, the J gene TRBJ2-7; the D gene is possibly TRBD1 (5 bases). In germline, CDR1 is LNHDA, CDR2 SQIVND (reference sequence). The CDR3 is 14 amino acids. Deletions cut 6 bases from V and 2 bases from J, with 14 bases between.